Below, one T cell receptor beta chain is given with its context. V was cut by 4 bases and J by 1 base, with 5 bases left in between. Germline CDR1 and CDR2: GTSNPN and SVGIG (reference sequence). CDR3 length: 11 amino acids. These data originate in a study of T cell changes during pregnancy in multiple sclerosis. Clones were sequenced by immunoSEQ multiplex PCR, and TCRdb holds only the in-frame ones, with some missing. The top ten clones hold around 6.4% of a sample with about 49,000 clones, just under 95% of them seen once. The clonotype comes from a female donor with multiple sclerosis, enrolled in a pregnancy study. This chain connects TRBV30 to TRBJ2-7; unclear D gene. The sample consisted of CD8+ T cells from peripheral blood mononuclear cells, taken in the first trimester of pregnancy. The CDR3 reads CAWTESYEQYF. CDR3 coding DNA: TGTGCCTGGACTGAGTCCTACGAGCAGTACTTC. The full variable domain, its missing parts supplied by reference TRBV30 and TRBJ2-7, is SQTIHQWPATLVQPVGSPLSLECTVEGTSNPNLYWYRQAAGRGLQLLFYSVGIGQISSEVPQNLSASRPQDRQFILSSKKLLLSDSGFYLCAWTESYEQYFGPGTRLTVT.